The T cell receptor (beta chain) described here comes from a study of T cell responses to AZD1222 COVID-19 vaccine. On this clone itself: Its antigen is not identified.

Germline V CDR1 and CDR2: MDHEN, SYDVKM. After removal of 10 bases from V and 1 base from J, the junction contained 7 bases not matched to a gene. CDR3 length: 13 residues. Study outcomes and limitations: Repertoires were obtained only post-peak T cell response. An increase in Spike-specific TCR breadth and depth was observed after two AZD1222 doses. Donors were mostly white British, more females; clonal diversity possibly underestimated. Nearly half of spike-specific TCRs reportedly target variant regions that are unmutated in the B.1.351 and B.1.1.7 variants.

Repertoires were generated with immunoSEQ multiplex PCR, while TCRdb's copy carries only in-frame clones and drops some. The sample has tens of thousands of clones, about nine tenths seen once; the top ten hold 3.5% to 5%. Material: peripheral blood, obtained on day 0 of MenACWY control vaccination. The chain joins TRBV28 to TRBJ2-7; 7 bases map to TRBD1. This receptor was taken from an adult in good health. CDR3 sequence: CATRQGPSYEQYF. In DNA form, the CDR3 reads TGTGCCACCAGACAGGGTCCGTCCTACGAGCAGTACTTC. The variable domain in full, with the rest retrieved from reference TRBV28 and TRBJ2-7, is DVKVTQSSRYLVKRTGEKVFLECVQDMDHENMFWYRQDPGLGLRLIYFSYDVKMKEKGDIPEGYSVSREKKERFSLILESASTNQTSMYLCATRQGPSYEQYFGPGTRLTVT.